Listed here are 7 T cell receptor beta chains from one sample, sequenced in a study of T cells in Graves' hyperthyroidism and ophthalmopathy. Regions amplified from RNA transcripts were the TCR beta CDR3 regions. TCR CDR3 underwent first-round RT-PCR with the HTBI primer set. TCRdb ran MiXCR on the multiplex PCR reads and lists one entry per CDR3 protein. The sample lists a few hundred thousand distinct CDR3 sequences; roughly a sixth were seen once. Sequenced input: blood. These receptors were obtained from a middle-aged woman with Graves' ophthalmopathy.

This clonotype has at least ten counts. This chain uses TRBV7-9 with TRBJ2-2; 8 positions agree with TRBD2. V was pared by 2 bases and J by 1 base, with 6 bases of the junction left unmatched. The CDR3 is made up of 17 amino acids. CDR1 SEHNR and CDR2 FQNEAQ come from the germline V gene (reference sequence). The DNA for the CDR3 is TGTGCCAGCAGCTTACGGAGTAGCGGGAAGAACACCGGGGAGCTGTTTTTT. Protein product: CASSLRSSGKNTGELFF.

In its sample, this clonotype was seen many times. The CDR3 sequence is CASSFGDYEQYF. CDR3 nucleotide sequence: TGTGCCAGCAGCTTCGGCGACTACGAGCAGTACTTC. The genes are TRBV11-2 and TRBJ2-7; unclear D gene. Germline V lookup: CDR1 SGHAT, CDR2 FQNNGV. The ends were cut back, 3 bases at V and 3 bases at J, with 6 bases in the middle. This CDR3 is built from 12 residues. Filled out from reference TRBV11-2 and TRBJ2-7, the complete variable domain reads EAGVAQSPRYKIIEKRQSVAFWCNPISGHATLYWYQQILGQGPKLLIQFQNNGVVDDSQLPKDRFSAERLKGVDSTLKIQPAKLEDSAVYLCASSFGDYEQYFGPGTRLTVT.

Details on this clonotype: A much more abundant neighbour one base away suggests this may be a read error. The genes are TRBV2 and TRBJ1-5; D ambiguous. Germline loops: CDR1 SNHLY, CDR2 FYNNEI. The CDR3 is 13 residues long. CDR3 sequence reads: CTSKGDSNQPQHF. CDR3 in DNA: TGTACCAGCAAAGGCGATAGCAATCAGCCCCAGCATTTT.

This clonotype was counted ten times or more. J is TRBJ2-7 and V is TRBV3-1, with a weak D call TRBD1 (5 bases). The V gene's germline CDR1 is LGHDT and CDR2 YNNKEL (reference sequence). V dropped 3 bases and J dropped 6 bases, with 21 bases sitting between them. The CDR3 contains 16 residues. The chain's CDR3 is CASSHLGSRVTIEQYF. In DNA, the CDR3 is TGTGCCAGCAGCCATCTTGGTAGCAGGGTCACAATCGAGCAGTACTTC.

This clonotype was recorded many times. The J gene is TRBJ1-1, the V gene TRBV7-9, with 8 positions matching TRBD1. V lost 1 base, J lost 7 bases, and 5 bases stayed unmatched. Germline CDR1 and CDR2: SEHNR and FQNEAQ (reference sequence). The CDR3 extends over 14 amino acids. DNA of the CDR3: TGTGCCAGCAGCTTAGGGACAGGGACCTATGAAGCTTTCTTT. The encoded protein is CASSLGTGTYEAFF.

The V call is TRBV20-1, the J call TRBJ2-7; 16 nucleotides line up with TRBD2. Germline-derived CDR1 and CDR2 are DFQATT and SNEGSKA (reference sequence). This CDR3 has 16 amino acids. Trimming at V came to 3 bases and at J to 6 bases, leaving 8 bases not matched to a gene. CDR3 sequence reads: CSASGGTSGRVGEQYF. The DNA for the CDR3 is TGCAGTGCTAGTGGGGGGACTAGCGGGAGGGTCGGCGAGCAGTACTTC.

The J gene is TRBJ2-5, the V gene TRBV7-6, with 8 bases matching TRBD2. V trimming: 5 bases; J trimming: 5 bases; junction bases outside the gene matches: 13. Germline lookup yields CDR1 SGHVS and CDR2 FNYEAQ. The CDR3 is made up of 16 amino acids. The CDR3 sequence: CASSPSTSARRETQYF. The CDR3 coding sequence is TGTGCCAGCAGCCCCTCGACTAGCGCTCGCCGGGAGACCCAGTACTTC.